The rows below give T cell receptor beta chains drawn from one sample of a study of CD4+ T cells in melanoma. Clones were sequenced by immunoSEQ multiplex PCR, and TCRdb holds only the in-frame ones, with some missing. The sample yields around 20,000 clones, 83% seen once. The sequenced material came from cells from a culture (not recorded whether cultured in vitro). The receptors were gathered from a human donor with melanoma. Both conserved end residues are part of each CDR3. A D gene is named only where the DNA matches it firmly. The size entry is marked missing in some rows and otherwise reads once, few, many or a size class.

TRBJ2-5 . . TRBV6-1 CASTARGQETQYF TGTGCCAGTACAGCCCGTGGGCAAGAGACCCAGTACTTC
TRBJ1-2 . . TRBV5-1 CASSFLQGANYGYTF TGCGCCAGCAGCTTCCTACAGGGAGCTAACTATGGCTACACCTTC
TRBJ2-3 once . TRBV4-1 CASSIGGTADTQYF TGCGCCAGCAGCATAGGGGGTACCGCAGATACGCAGTATTTT
TRBJ1-2 . . TRBV19 CASSKDRPGNYGYTF TGTGCCAGTAGTAAAGACAGGCCGGGGAACTATGGCTACACCTTC
TRBJ1-2 . TRBD1 TRBV6-1 CASGRQGNYGYTF TGTGCCAGCGGGAGACAGGGAAACTATGGCTACACCTTC
TRBJ2-2 . TRBD2 TRBV6-5 CASSYSGGGYTGELFF TGTGCCAGCAGTTACTCCGGGGGGGGATACACCGGGGAGCTGTTTTTT
TRBJ1-4 . TRBD1 TRBV6-1 CASSERQGSSETNEKLFF TGTGCCAGCAGCGAAAGACAGGGGAGTAGCGAGACTAATGAAAAACTGTTTTTT
TRBJ1-4 . . TRBV6-5 CASSEAGEKLFF TGTGCCAGCAGTGAGGCGGGGGAAAAACTGTTTTTT
TRBJ2-5 . TRBD2 TRBV6-1 CASREAGTRKETQYF TGTGCCAGCAGGGAAGCCGGGACTAGAAAAGAGACCCAGTACTTC
TRBJ1-1 . . TRBV6-1 CASIVRQTNTEAFF TGTGCCAGCATAGTGCGTCAGACGAACACTGAAGCTTTCTTT
TRBJ2-1 . TRBD1 TRBV12-5 CASGDRENEQFF TGTGCTAGTGGGGACAGGGAGAATGAGCAGTTCTTC
TRBJ1-2 . . TRBV5-1 CASSLEGGYGYTF TGCGCCAGCAGCTTGGAAGGGGGCTATGGCTACACCTTC
TRBJ1-1 . . TRBV6-5 CASNPSGNTEAFF TGTGCCAGCAACCCCTCGGGGAACACTGAAGCTTTCTTT
TRBJ2-1 . . TRBV5-6 CASSPSSGSYNEQFF TGTGCCAGCAGCCCCTCGTCGGGCTCCTACAATGAGCAGTTCTTC
TRBJ1-5 . . TRBV6-1 CASERRGRNQPQHF TGTGCCAGCGAACGCAGGGGCCGCAATCAGCCCCAGCATTTT
TRBJ1-1 . . TRBV19 CASQTGNTEAFF TGTGCCAGCCAGACGGGGAACACTGAAGCTTTCTTT
TRBJ2-1 . TRBD2 TRBV7-2 CASSQNRGGQFF TGTGCCAGCAGCCAGAACCGCGGGGGGCAGTTCTTC
TRBJ1-2 . . TRBV5-6 CASSFQGLNYGYTF TGTGCCAGCAGCTTCCAGGGCCTTAACTATGGCTACACCTTC
TRBJ1-2 once . TRBV5-1 CASSLAVGSANYGYTF TGCGCCAGCAGCTTGGCCGTTGGATCAGCTAACTATGGCTACACCTTC
TRBJ1-2 . TRBD1 TRBV4-2 CASSQAGGSYGYTF TGTGCCAGCAGCCAGGCAGGGGGATCCTATGGCTACACCTTC